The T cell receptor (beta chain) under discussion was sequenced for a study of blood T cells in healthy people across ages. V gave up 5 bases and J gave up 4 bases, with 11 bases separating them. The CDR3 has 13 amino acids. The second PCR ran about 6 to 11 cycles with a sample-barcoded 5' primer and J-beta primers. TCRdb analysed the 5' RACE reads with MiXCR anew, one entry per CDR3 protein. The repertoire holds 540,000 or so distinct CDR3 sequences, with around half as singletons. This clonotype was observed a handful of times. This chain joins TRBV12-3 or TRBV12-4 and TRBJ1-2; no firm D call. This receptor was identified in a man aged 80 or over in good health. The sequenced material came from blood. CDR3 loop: CASSQGLTYGYTF. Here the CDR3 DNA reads TGTGCCAGCAGTCAAGGGCTGACCTATGGCTACACCTTC.